The 7 T cell receptor beta chains listed next were all sequenced from one sample in a study of T cells in Graves' hyperthyroidism and ophthalmopathy. RNA transcripts were the template for amplifying TCR beta CDR3 regions. An initial round of RT-PCR targeting the TCR CDR3 relied on the HTBI primer set. TCRdb re-analysed the multiplex PCR reads in MiXCR, keeping a single row per CDR3 protein. The data contain 300,000 to 450,000 distinct CDR3 sequences, 13% of them singletons. Material for sequencing was blood. Receptors were obtained from a man younger than 40 with Graves' hyperthyroidism that later progressed to Graves' ophthalmopathy.

J is TRBJ2-7 and V is TRBV9, with 7 bases identical to TRBD1. Germline-derived CDR1 and CDR2 are SGDLS and YYNGEE. The length of the CDR3 is 15 residues. Trimming removed 0 bases from V and 4 bases from J; junction bases left unmatched: 7. The CDR3: CASSVGYRGTYEQYF. The CDR3 DNA reads TGTGCCAGCAGCGTAGGGTACAGGGGAACTTACGAGCAGTACTTC.

In regard to this clonotype: A much larger clone lies one base from this, so it may be a read error. The V and J genes are TRBV11-3 and TRBJ2-7; weak D call: TRBD2 (6 bases). The CDR3 spans 13 residues. Germline assignment: CDR1 SGHNT and CDR2 YENEEA. In DNA, the CDR3 is TGTGGCAGCAGCTTCCAGACTAGCTACGAGCAGTACTTC. Protein: CGSSFQTSYEQYF.

This clonotype has ten or more counts. The genes are TRBV11-2 and TRBJ2-4; either TRBD1 or TRBD2 may fit D (5 bases each). This CDR3 contains 17 residues. Germline CDR1 SGHAT, CDR2 FQNNGV. Trimming cost V 3 bases and J 1 base, with 16 bases left between them. CDR3 coding DNA: TGTGCCAGCAGCTTGCCCTTCGAGGGGATCGCCAAAAACATTCAGTACTTC. Its protein product is CASSLPFEGIAKNIQYF.

This clonotype was detected many times. This chain connects TRBV7-9 to TRBJ2-5, with 8 bases lining up with TRBD1. Trimming at V came to 6 bases and at J to 2 bases, leaving 11 bases not matched to a gene. Germline V gene sequence: CDR1 SEHNR, CDR2 FQNEAQ (reference sequence). This CDR3 is 16 amino acids long. As DNA, the CDR3 is TGTGCCAGCAGGCGCCCGGGACAGGATTATCAAGAGACCCAGTACTTC. Translating it yields CASRRPGQDYQETQYF.

This clonotype has ten or more counts. V usage is TRBV12-3 or TRBV12-4 and J usage is TRBJ1-5; a weak D match, TRBD1 (6 bases). V lost 6 bases and J 1 base, leaving 13 bases between the germline ends. The CDR3 runs 15 residues. CDR3 DNA sequence: TGTGCCAGCAGACCCCAGGGGTCCAGCAATCAGCCCCAGCATTTT. Amino acid sequence: CASRPQGSSNQPQHF.

This clonotype showed up just a few times. This may come from a read error, since a much larger clone is one base off. This chain uses TRBV2 with TRBJ1-6; D gene ambiguous. Deletions cut 8 bases from V and 7 bases from J, with 12 bases between. CDR1 and CDR2 (germline): SNHLY, FYNNEI. CDR3 length: 13 residues. The CDR3 bases are TGTGCCAGCGTTGTGATAGCCAATTCACCCCTCCACTTT. Residues: CASVVIANSPLHF.

There are many counts of this clonotype. The chain is built from TRBV30 and TRBJ2-2; no definite D call. CDR1 and CDR2 (germline): GTSNPN, SVGIG (reference sequence). V lost 2 bases and J 1 base, leaving 5 bases between the germline ends. CDR3 length equals 13 residues. The CDR3 region has the DNA TGTGCCTGGAGTAGGCTGAACACCGGGGAGCTGTTTTTT. It yields the protein CAWSRLNTGELFF.